This T cell receptor (beta chain) was identified during a study of blood T cell repertoires in COVID-19. About the research overall: Acute and convalescent COVID-19 specimens originated in the United States, Italy and Spain. In each case, the material was cDNA or gDNA derived from T cells, B-cell-depleted T cells, or PBMCs.

V lost 2 bases and J 5 bases, leaving 16 bases between the germline ends. CDR1 is MNHEY and CDR2 is SVGAGI in the germline V gene. This CDR3 region has 15 residues. In the authors' workflow: For nucleated cells, counts were estimated from reference gene primer amplification. Using immunoSEQ multiplex PCR, the repertoire was profiled, and TCRdb retains in-frame clones only, with some absent. V and J calls and clone size are those listed in that table; D and trimming were worked out from the DNA. The sample shows 280,000 or so clones, about four fifths of them seen only once. Sequenced sample: peripheral blood. The V and J genes are TRBV6-5 and TRBJ2-7; a possible D gene is TRBD1 (6 bases). This sequence originates from a woman aged 50 to 60 who had recovered from COVID-19. The CDR3 sequence: CASSYTGTGNNEQYF. Written as DNA, the CDR3 is TGTGCCAGCAGTTACACCGGAACAGGGAACAACGAGCAGTACTTC.